This entry is about one T cell receptor beta chain. The sample is drawn from a study of blood T cells in healthy people across ages. For the study at large: Per two T cells, about one barcoded beta molecule was captured through template switching.

The ends were cut back, 2 bases at V and 10 bases at J, with 11 bases in the middle. CDR3 length: 12 amino acids. Germline loops: CDR1 SEHNR, CDR2 FQNEAQ (reference sequence). Next came a second PCR, run for 7 to 11 cycles, which used a sample-barcoded 5' primer along with a J-beta primer mix. All cDNA molecules were each tagged by a template-switch adaptor with 12 random nucleotides. MiXCR was run by TCRdb on the 5' RACE reads, yielding one entry per CDR3 protein. The table shows roughly 1.9 million distinct CDR3 sequences, with about two fifths occurring only once. The authors drew about 10 milliliters of peripheral blood from each donor.

V is TRBV7-9 and J is TRBJ1-1, with D perhaps TRBD1 (6 bases). The source is a human donor in good health. The source material was blood. The CDR3 loop is CASSLRPGVAFF. The CDR3 DNA sequence: TGTGCCAGCAGCTTACGGCCAGGGGTAGCTTTCTTT.